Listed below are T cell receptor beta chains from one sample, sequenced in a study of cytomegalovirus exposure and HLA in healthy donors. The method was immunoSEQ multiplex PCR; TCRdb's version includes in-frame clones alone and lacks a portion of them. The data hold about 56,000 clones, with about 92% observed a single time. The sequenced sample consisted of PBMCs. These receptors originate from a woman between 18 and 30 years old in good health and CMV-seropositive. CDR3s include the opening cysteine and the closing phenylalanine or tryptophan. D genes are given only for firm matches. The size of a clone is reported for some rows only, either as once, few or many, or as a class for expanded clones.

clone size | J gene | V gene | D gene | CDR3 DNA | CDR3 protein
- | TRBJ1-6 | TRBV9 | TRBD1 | TGTGCCAGCAGCGTAGAAGACAGGGGATTGAGCTCCTATAATTCACCCCTCCACTTT | CASSVEDRGLSSYNSPLHF
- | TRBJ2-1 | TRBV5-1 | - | TGCGCCAGCAGCTTGTTGGGACAAGGATACAATGAGCAGTTCTTC | CASSLLGQGYNEQFF
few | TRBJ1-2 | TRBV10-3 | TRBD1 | TGTGCCATCAGTGAGTCCTTTTTCCGGGACAGGGCTAACTATGGCTACACCTTC | CAISESFFRDRANYGYTF
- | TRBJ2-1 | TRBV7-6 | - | TGTGCCAGCAGTCTGGGGGGGCCGGTCAATGAGCAGTTCTTC | CASSLGGPVNEQFF
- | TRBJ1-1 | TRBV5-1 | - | TGCGCCAGCAGCGATCACAGGGACCTGAACACTGAAGCTTTCTTT | CASSDHRDLNTEAFF
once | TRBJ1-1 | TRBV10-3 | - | TGTGCCATCAGTGAGTCGCGGGACACTGAAGCTTTCTTT | CAISESRDTEAFF
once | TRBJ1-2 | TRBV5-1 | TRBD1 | TGCGCCAGCAGCTTGTCGGCGGGACAGGGGGCTGGCTACACCTTC | CASSLSAGQGAGYTF
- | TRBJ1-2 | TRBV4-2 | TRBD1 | TGTGCCAGCAGCCAAGAGAGGACAGGGACTAACTATGGCTACACCTTC | CASSQERTGTNYGYTF
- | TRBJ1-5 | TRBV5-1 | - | TGCGCCAGCAGCCCGGGGTCCGAGACAGGTGACAATCAGCCCCAGCATTTT | CASSPGSETGDNQPQHF
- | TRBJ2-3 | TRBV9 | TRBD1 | TGTGCCAGCAGCGTAGTGCCGGGACAGGGGGATACGCAGTATTTT | CASSVVPGQGDTQYF
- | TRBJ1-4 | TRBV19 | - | TGTGCCAGTAGTATAGGGAGGGGAAGGGAAAAACTGTTTTTT | CASSIGRGREKLFF
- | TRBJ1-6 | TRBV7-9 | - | TGTGCCAGCAGCTCTTCTCTGAACAGCCATTCACCCCTCCACTTT | CASSSSLNSHSPLHF
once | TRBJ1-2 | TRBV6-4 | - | TGTGCCAGCAGCCCGGTGTGGCAGAAGCATCCCGGGTACTATGGCTACACCTTC | CASSPVWQKHPGYYGYTF
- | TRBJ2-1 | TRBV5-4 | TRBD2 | TGTGCCAGCAGCCCGGGACTAAGCGGGGGGGTTTTTCATGAGCAGTTCTTC | CASSPGLSGGVFHEQFF
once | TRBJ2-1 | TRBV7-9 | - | TGTGCCAGCAGCTTAGAAGACCCCAGGAATGAGCAGTTCTTC | CASSLEDPRNEQFF
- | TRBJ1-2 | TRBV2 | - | TGTGCCAGCAGGGGCCCGTATGGCTACACCTTC | CASRGPYGYTF
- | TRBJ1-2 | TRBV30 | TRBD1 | TGTGCCTGGAGTCCGTTAGGTGGCAGGGGGCGAAAGGACTATGGCTACACCTTC | CAWSPLGGRGRKDYGYTF
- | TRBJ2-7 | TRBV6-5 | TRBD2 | TGTGCCAGCAGACCTTTAGGCGGGGGGGCCCGCGAGCAGTACTTC | CASRPLGGGAREQYF
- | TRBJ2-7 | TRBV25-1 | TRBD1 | TGTGCCAGCAGCTCAGACAGGGGTAGGACCTACGAGCAGTACTTC | CASSSDRGRTYEQYF
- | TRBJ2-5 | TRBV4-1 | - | TGCGCCAGCAGCCAACAAGAGACTCAGTACTTC | CASSQQETQYF
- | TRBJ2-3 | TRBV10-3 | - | TGTGCCATCAGTAATACAGGGCCAGATACGCAGTATTTT | CAISNTGPDTQYF
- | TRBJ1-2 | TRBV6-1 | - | TGTGCCAGCAGTGAAGATACGGGGGGCCCAGGATTAGGTGGCTACACCTTC | CASSEDTGGPGLGGYTF
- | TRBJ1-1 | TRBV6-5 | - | TGTGCCAGCAGTTACTCGGCTTTGAACACTGAAGCTTTCTTT | CASSYSALNTEAFF
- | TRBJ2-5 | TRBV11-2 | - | TGTGCCAGCAGCTCATATACGCCTGGCCTAGCGCGGCAAGAGACCCAGTACTTC | CASSSYTPGLARQETQYF
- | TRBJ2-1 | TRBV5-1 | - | TGCGCCAGCAGCTTGGTAGTGAGTCCTGAGCAGTTCTTC | CASSLVVSPEQFF
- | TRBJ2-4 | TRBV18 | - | TGTGCCAGCAAACCGGGAGCCACCAAAAACATTCAGTACTTC | CASKPGATKNIQYF
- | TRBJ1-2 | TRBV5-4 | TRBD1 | TGTGCCAGCAGCTTGGTGGCAGGGGGCGGCGATGGCTACACCTTC | CASSLVAGGGDGYTF
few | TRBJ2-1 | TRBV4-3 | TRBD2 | TGCGCCAGCAGCCAAGAGATAATATTCGCAGCGGGGGGCTCGAGCTCCTACAATGAGCAGTTCTTC | CASSQEIIFAAGGSSSYNEQFF
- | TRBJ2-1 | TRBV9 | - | TGTGCCAGCAGCGTAGTGTCTAGTCTTCACAATGAGCAGTTCTTC | CASSVVSSLHNEQFF
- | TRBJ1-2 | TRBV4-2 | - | TGTGCCAGCAGCCAACCTAGCGGGGGTAAGGACTATGGCTACACCTTC | CASSQPSGGKDYGYTF
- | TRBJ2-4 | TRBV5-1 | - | TGCGCCAGCAGCGAAGGATCTACAGGGATGGGGGGGCTGGGAAACATTCAGTACTTC | CASSEGSTGMGGLGNIQYF
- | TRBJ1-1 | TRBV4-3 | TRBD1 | TGCGCCAGCAGCCAAGCCAGGAGGACAGGGGACGCTTTCTTT | CASSQARRTGDAFF
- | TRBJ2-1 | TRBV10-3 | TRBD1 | TGTGCCATCAGACCGACAGGGGAGGCCAATGAGCAGTTCTTC | CAIRPTGEANEQFF
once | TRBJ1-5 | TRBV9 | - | TGTGCCAGCAGCGCAAGACTGGCCCGATCATCCAATCAGCCCCAGCATTTT | CASSARLARSSNQPQHF
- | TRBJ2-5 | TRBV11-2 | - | TGTGCCAGCAGGCACTCCCGGGACATGGGAGAGACCCAGTACTTC | CASRHSRDMGETQYF
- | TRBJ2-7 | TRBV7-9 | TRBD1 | TGTGCCAGCAGCTCCGCCTTAATAAGGACAGGAAGCTCCTACGAGCAGTACTTC | CASSSALIRTGSSYEQYF
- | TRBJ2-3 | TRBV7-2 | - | TGTGCCAGCAGCTTAGTTGGCCAGGGGACAGATACGCAGTATTTT | CASSLVGQGTDTQYF
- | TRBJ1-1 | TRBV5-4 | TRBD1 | TGTGCCAGCAGCTGGGCCGGGACAGGGTACAAGAGCACTGAAGCTTTCTTT | CASSWAGTGYKSTEAFF
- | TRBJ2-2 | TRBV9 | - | TGTGCCAGCAGCCGGAACACCGGGGAGCTGTTTTTT | CASSRNTGELFF